This is a list of T cell receptor beta chains from one sample in a study of T-cell reconstitution after alpha-beta-depleted transplantation in children. TCRdb passed the PCR reads through MiXCR, listing each CDR3 protein once. The profile covers around 440,000 distinct CDR3 sequences, with 15% to 20% appearing a single time and approximately 28% taken by the ten largest. The source material was PBMCs, mostly from graft donor cells, sampled 360 days after TCRalphabeta/CD19-depleted stem cell transplant. These receptors were taken from a boy under two years old who had a stem cell transplant for Wiskott-Aldrich syndrome, so the T cells may come from the graft donor. Both conserved end residues are part of each CDR3. The D gene is left open where the match is weak. Size values are once, few and many counts, or a class for expanded clones, and some rows have none.

clone size: NA; J gene: TRBJ2-7; V gene: TRBV6-1; D gene: NA; CDR3 protein: CASIQTLYEQYF; CDR3 DNA: TGTGCCAGCATACAGACCCTTTACGAGCAGTACTTC
clone size: few; J gene: TRBJ2-1; V gene: TRBV10-3; D gene: TRBD2; CDR3 protein: CAISVPRGGPNEQFF; CDR3 DNA: TGTGCCATCAGTGTCCCTCGGGGGGGGCCGAATGAGCAGTTCTTC
clone size: few; J gene: TRBJ2-1; V gene: TRBV29-1; D gene: TRBD2; CDR3 protein: CSVESGGGGPRQFF; CDR3 DNA: TGCAGCGTTGAATCTGGCGGGGGGGGGCCTAGGCAGTTCTTC
clone size: NA; J gene: TRBJ2-7; V gene: TRBV14; D gene: NA; CDR3 protein: CASSQDRVWTEGSYEQYF; CDR3 DNA: TGTGCCAGCAGCCAAGATCGCGTGTGGACCGAGGGCTCCTACGAGCAGTACTTC
clone size: few; J gene: TRBJ2-5; V gene: TRBV29-1; D gene: TRBD2; CDR3 protein: CSAGGSGRSETQYF; CDR3 DNA: TGCAGCGCAGGGGGTAGCGGGAGGTCGGAGACCCAGTACTTC
clone size: few; J gene: TRBJ1-1; V gene: TRBV6-9; D gene: TRBD1; CDR3 protein: CASSFGQGAANTEAFF; CDR3 DNA: TGTGCCAGCAGTTTTGGACAGGGGGCTGCGAACACTGAAGCTTTCTTT
clone size: few; J gene: TRBJ1-5; V gene: TRBV12-3/TRBV12-4; D gene: TRBD1; CDR3 protein: CAVRGGHIQPQHF; CDR3 DNA: TGTGCTGTCAGGGGGGGTCACATTCAGCCCCAGCATTTT
clone size: NA; J gene: TRBJ2-1; V gene: TRBV5-5; D gene: TRBD1; CDR3 protein: CASSFHTGVIPYNEQFF; CDR3 DNA: TGTGCCAGCAGCTTCCATACAGGGGTAATTCCCTACAATGAGCAGTTCTTC
clone size: few; J gene: TRBJ2-1; V gene: TRBV20-1; D gene: NA; CDR3 protein: CSLLAETGNEQFF; CDR3 DNA: TGCAGTCTTCTAGCGGAGACAGGAAATGAGCAGTTCTTC
clone size: many; J gene: TRBJ2-1; V gene: TRBV6-5; D gene: TRBD2; CDR3 protein: CASSYSISGGLYNEQFF; CDR3 DNA: TGTGCCAGCAGTTACTCGATTAGCGGGGGGCTCTACAATGAGCAGTTCTTC
clone size: NA; J gene: TRBJ2-1; V gene: TRBV19; D gene: NA; CDR3 protein: CASVPNYNEQFF; CDR3 DNA: TGTGCCAGTGTCCCCAATTACAATGAGCAGTTCTTC
clone size: NA; J gene: TRBJ2-7; V gene: TRBV10-3; D gene: NA; CDR3 protein: CAISEPISSGEQYF; CDR3 DNA: TGTGCCATCAGTGAACCTATCTCGTCGGGCGAGCAGTACTTC
clone size: NA; J gene: TRBJ2-5; V gene: TRBV5-1; D gene: NA; CDR3 protein: CASSLAIGETQYF; CDR3 DNA: TGCGCCAGCAGCTTGGCCATCGGAGAGACCCAGTACTTC
clone size: NA; J gene: TRBJ2-1; V gene: TRBV20-1; D gene: TRBD2; CDR3 protein: CSARVAGGSNEQFF; CDR3 DNA: TGCAGTGCTAGAGTAGCGGGAGGGTCCAATGAGCAGTTCTTC
clone size: NA; J gene: TRBJ1-5; V gene: TRBV23-1; D gene: NA; CDR3 protein: CASSREQYSNQPQHF; CDR3 DNA: TGCGCCAGCAGTCGGGAACAGTATAGCAATCAGCCCCAGCATTTT
clone size: NA; J gene: TRBJ2-1; V gene: TRBV6-1; D gene: NA; CDR3 protein: CASGDLGPRDEQFF; CDR3 DNA: TGTGCCAGCGGGGATCTCGGCCCGAGGGATGAGCAGTTCTTC
clone size: NA; J gene: TRBJ2-3; V gene: TRBV28; D gene: TRBD1; CDR3 protein: CASSLDWWDRDFTDTQYF; CDR3 DNA: TGTGCCAGCAGTTTAGACTGGTGGGACAGGGATTTCACAGATACGCAGTATTTT
clone size: few; J gene: TRBJ2-3; V gene: TRBV4-3; D gene: NA; CDR3 protein: CASSQVLRPDTQYF; CDR3 DNA: TGCGCCAGCAGCCAAGTTCTCCGGCCAGATACGCAGTATTTT
clone size: NA; J gene: TRBJ2-7; V gene: TRBV2; D gene: NA; CDR3 protein: CASSASAEQYF; CDR3 DNA: TGTGCCAGCAGTGCCTCCGCCGAGCAGTACTTC
clone size: few; J gene: TRBJ2-2; V gene: TRBV19; D gene: TRBD2; CDR3 protein: CASRIQTSSTGELFF; CDR3 DNA: TGTGCCAGTAGGATACAGACTAGCAGCACCGGGGAGCTGTTTTTT
clone size: NA; J gene: TRBJ1-2; V gene: TRBV7-2; D gene: NA; CDR3 protein: CASRWGRNYGYTF; CDR3 DNA: TGTGCCAGCAGATGGGGGAGGAACTATGGCTACACCTTC
clone size: few; J gene: TRBJ2-1; V gene: TRBV5-1; D gene: NA; CDR3 protein: CASSLVLAALGSYNEQFF; CDR3 DNA: TGCGCCAGCAGCTTGGTGTTAGCGGCTCTTGGCTCCTACAATGAGCAGTTCTTC
clone size: many; J gene: TRBJ2-3; V gene: TRBV3-1; D gene: NA; CDR3 protein: CASSQPPGHTQYF; CDR3 DNA: TGTGCCAGCAGCCAACCCCCGGGGCATACGCAGTATTTT
clone size: many; J gene: TRBJ2-2; V gene: TRBV10-3; D gene: NA; CDR3 protein: CAISEFVELAAGELFF; CDR3 DNA: TGTGCCATCAGTGAGTTTGTAGAACTAGCAGCCGGGGAGCTGTTTTTT
clone size: few; J gene: TRBJ2-1; V gene: TRBV12-3/TRBV12-4; D gene: TRBD2; CDR3 protein: CASSLALRLAGGSSYNEQFF; CDR3 DNA: TGTGCCAGCAGTTTAGCGCTTAGACTAGCGGGGGGGAGCTCCTACAATGAGCAGTTCTTC
clone size: NA; J gene: TRBJ1-2; V gene: TRBV28; D gene: NA; CDR3 protein: CASSLLRGAKGYTF; CDR3 DNA: TGTGCCAGCAGTTTATTGCGGGGGGCGAAGGGCTACACCTTC
clone size: NA; J gene: TRBJ2-1; V gene: TRBV4-3; D gene: NA; CDR3 protein: CASSQVSGAQGWGNEQFF; CDR3 DNA: TGCGCCAGCAGCCAAGTCAGTGGGGCTCAGGGATGGGGCAATGAGCAGTTCTTC
clone size: NA; J gene: TRBJ2-5; V gene: TRBV7-6; D gene: TRBD1; CDR3 protein: CASSLRRQGRETQYF; CDR3 DNA: TGTGCCAGCAGCTTAAGGAGACAGGGGCGGGAGACCCAGTACTTC
clone size: NA; J gene: TRBJ2-1; V gene: TRBV4-3; D gene: TRBD2; CDR3 protein: CASSQDRGLVPYNEQFF; CDR3 DNA: TGCGCCAGCAGCCAAGATCGGGGACTAGTCCCCTACAATGAGCAGTTCTTC
clone size: NA; J gene: TRBJ2-7; V gene: TRBV4-3; D gene: TRBD2; CDR3 protein: CASSQDNSGIYEQYF; CDR3 DNA: TGCGCCAGCAGCCAAGATAATAGCGGGATCTACGAGCAGTACTTC
clone size: NA; J gene: TRBJ1-6; V gene: TRBV7-2; D gene: NA; CDR3 protein: CASSFRHNSPLHF; CDR3 DNA: TGTGCCAGCAGCTTCCGACATAATTCACCCCTCCACTTT
clone size: many; J gene: TRBJ2-6; V gene: TRBV12-3/TRBV12-4; D gene: NA; CDR3 protein: CASSFYWESGANVLTF; CDR3 DNA: TGTGCCAGCAGTTTCTATTGGGAATCTGGGGCCAACGTCCTGACTTTC
clone size: NA; J gene: TRBJ2-2; V gene: TRBV10-2; D gene: NA; CDR3 protein: CASTQGPNTGELFF; CDR3 DNA: TGCGCCAGCACCCAGGGACCGAACACCGGGGAGCTGTTTTTT
clone size: few; J gene: TRBJ2-5; V gene: TRBV7-9; D gene: NA; CDR3 protein: CASSSKGFQETQYF; CDR3 DNA: TGTGCCAGCAGCTCAAAAGGCTTCCAAGAGACCCAGTACTTC
clone size: NA; J gene: TRBJ2-7; V gene: TRBV27; D gene: NA; CDR3 protein: CASSLQGSRKYEQYF; CDR3 DNA: TGTGCCAGCAGTTTACAGGGAAGTCGTAAGTACGAGCAGTACTTC
clone size: NA; J gene: TRBJ2-3; V gene: TRBV10-2; D gene: NA; CDR3 protein: CASSEPVPMWGYSTDTQYF; CDR3 DNA: TGCGCCAGCAGTGAACCCGTCCCAATGTGGGGGTATAGCACAGATACGCAGTATTTT
clone size: few; J gene: TRBJ2-3; V gene: TRBV7-9; D gene: NA; CDR3 protein: CASDRGSDTQYF; CDR3 DNA: TGTGCCAGCGACCGGGGGTCAGATACGCAGTATTTT
clone size: NA; J gene: TRBJ1-6; V gene: TRBV2; D gene: NA; CDR3 protein: CASSDNPNSPLHF; CDR3 DNA: TGTGCCAGCAGTGACAACCCGAATTCACCCCTCCACTTT
clone size: NA; J gene: TRBJ2-1; V gene: TRBV20-1; D gene: NA; CDR3 protein: CSAMPNEQFF; CDR3 DNA: TGCAGTGCTATGCCAAATGAGCAGTTCTTC
clone size: few; J gene: TRBJ2-3; V gene: TRBV10-3; D gene: NA; CDR3 protein: CAISEKRDRTDTQYF; CDR3 DNA: TGTGCCATCAGTGAGAAAAGGGATCGGACAGATACGCAGTATTTT
clone size: few; J gene: TRBJ2-3; V gene: TRBV21-1; D gene: NA; CDR3 protein: CASSKELEGTQYF; CDR3 DNA: TGTGCCAGCAGCAAAGAGTTAGAGGGCACGCAGTATTTT